These 21 T cell receptor beta chains share one sample of origin, sequenced in a study of blood T cell repertoires in COVID-19. Sequenced by immunoSEQ multiplex PCR; TCRdb stores in-frame clones only, minus some. The sample includes a few hundred thousand clones, just under 85% of them seen just once. Sequencing was done on a sample of PBMCs or T cells enriched from blood (not recorded which). Source of these receptors: a middle-aged man who had recovered from COVID-19.

The J gene is TRBJ1-1, the V gene TRBV9; TRBD1 aligns across 10 bases. V gave up 3 bases and J gave up 7 bases; unmatched junction bases: 6. Germline V gene data show CDR1 as SGDLS and CDR2 as YYNGEE. This CDR3 has 14 amino acids. The DNA of the CDR3 is TGTGCCAGCAGCGACGGGACAGGGGAAATTGAAGCTTTCTTT. Translating gives CASSDGTGEIEAFF.

The chain links TRBV2 to TRBJ1-1; D ambiguous. The germline V and J ends were trimmed by 6 bases and 3 bases, with 11 bases remaining between them. This CDR3 region has 13 residues. Germline V gives CDR1 SNHLY, CDR2 FYNNEI. Here the CDR3 DNA reads TGTGCCAGCAGGACCTTCCGGGACACTGAAGCTTTCTTT. Amino acids: CASRTFRDTEAFF.

The V gene is TRBV9, the J gene TRBJ1-6; 9 bases align to TRBD1. Germline CDR1 and CDR2: SGDLS and YYNGEE. The ends lost 2 bases at V and 9 bases at J; junction bases unmatched: 3. The CDR3 is 14 residues long. CDR3 sequence: CASSVGQGTSPLHF. The CDR3 DNA sequence: TGTGCCAGCAGCGTGGGACAGGGCACTTCACCCCTCCACTTT.

The chain couples TRBV19 to TRBJ1-2; TRBD1 aligns across 8 bases. The ends lost 5 bases at V and 3 bases at J; junction bases unmatched: 5. The CDR3 contains 14 residues. The germline V gene has CDR1 LNHDA and CDR2 SQIVND (reference sequence). CDR3 amino acids: CASSQQGGYYGYTF. The DNA for the CDR3 is TGTGCCAGTAGTCAACAGGGGGGCTACTATGGCTACACCTTC.

The chain links TRBV9 to TRBJ1-6, with 9 nucleotides matching TRBD1. The CDR3 contains 14 residues. In germline, CDR1 is SGDLS, CDR2 YYNGEE. Trimming cost V 3 bases and J 7 bases; bases outside gene matches: 2. CDR3 loop: CASSGDRGNSPLHF. The CDR3 DNA reads TGTGCCAGCAGCGGTGACAGGGGGAATTCACCCCTCCACTTT.

This clone has only one observation. V gene TRBV5-4 combines with J gene TRBJ2-2; perhaps TRBD2 as D (6 bases). The CDR3 runs to 14 residues. The germline CDR1 and CDR2 sequences are SGHNT and YYREEE (reference sequence). The germline V and J ends were trimmed by 4 bases and 3 bases, with 10 bases remaining between them. This CDR3 is CASSRGGDTGELFF. The CDR3 DNA reads TGTGCCAGCAGCCGAGGAGGGGACACCGGGGAGCTGTTTTTT.

This clone appeared once. The rearrangement joins TRBV7-8 to TRBJ1-5, with 10 bases matching TRBD1. The trim removed 4 bases at V and 1 base at J, leaving 19 bases unmatched. The germline CDR1 and CDR2 sequences are SGHVS and FQNEAQ. CDR3 size: 21 residues. This CDR3 is CASSSSRARDRGPLSNQPQHF. Written as DNA, the CDR3 is TGTGCCAGCAGCTCAAGTCGGGCCCGGGACAGGGGTCCCCTAAGCAATCAGCCCCAGCATTTT.

This chain uses TRBV30 with TRBJ1-3, with D perhaps matching TRBD1 (5 bases). This CDR3 contains 13 residues. The V and J ends lost 5 bases and 1 base respectively, with 9 bases between them. The germline V gene encodes CDR1 GTSNPN and CDR2 SVGIG (reference sequence). As DNA, the CDR3 is TGTGCCTGGGGAGGGGCATCTGGAAACACCATATATTTT. Translating gives CAWGGASGNTIYF. Supplemented by reference TRBV30 and TRBJ1-3, the full variable domain reads SQTIHQWPATLVQPVGSPLSLECTVEGTSNPNLYWYRQAAGRGLQLLFYSVGIGQISSEVPQNLSASRPQDRQFILSSKKLLLSDSGFYLCAWGGASGNTIYFGEGSWLTVV.

CDR3 protein: CASSLEAGREYGYTF. The CDR3 region has the DNA TGTGCCAGCTCTCTCGAGGCAGGGAGGGAGTATGGCTACACCTTC. The chain is built from TRBV18 and TRBJ1-2; a possible D gene is TRBD1 (5 bases). Germline values: CDR1 KGHSH, CDR2 LQKENI. Deletions cut 6 bases from V and 5 bases from J, with 19 bases between. This CDR3 region has 15 residues.

The chain carries TRBV11-3 and TRBJ2-1, with D possibly being TRBD1 (6 bases). Trimming removed 1 base at V and 4 bases at J, with 14 bases between. CDR1 is SGHNT, CDR2 YENEEA, per germline. This CDR3 contains 16 residues. DNA of the CDR3: TGTGCCAGCAGCTTAGGAGGGACACCGCCTTACAATGAGCAGTTCTTC. Amino acids: CASSLGGTPPYNEQFF.

This clone was picked up one time. This chain connects TRBV4-2 to TRBJ2-1, with 7 bases that match TRBD2. The CDR3 spans 17 residues. V gave up 0 bases and J gave up 1 base; unmatched junction bases: 6. Per the germline V gene, CDR1 is LGHNA and CDR2 is YNFKEQ. CDR3 sequence: CASSQDWGGSSYNEQFF. CDR3 DNA: TGTGCCAGCAGCCAAGATTGGGGCGGGAGTTCCTACAATGAGCAGTTCTTC.

A note on this clone: Other DNA sequences in the sample encode the same CDR3. The chain has TRBV5-4 and TRBJ1-6, with TRBD1 identical over 11 bases. The length of the CDR3 is 15 residues. The germline gives CDR1 SGHNT, CDR2 YYREEE (reference sequence). After removal of 3 bases from V and 10 bases from J, the junction contained 6 bases not matched to a gene. The CDR3 bases are TGTGCCAGCAGCTGGGACAGGGGGAGTAAATCACCCCTCCACTTT. Amino acids: CASSWDRGSKSPLHF.

This chain links TRBV28 with TRBJ1-1; D unclear. The germline V gene has CDR1 MDHEN and CDR2 SYDVKM. With 3 bases removed from V and 4 bases from J, the gap between germline ends came to 15 bases. The CDR3 spans 15 residues. This CDR3 is CASSFLLGGITEAFF. The CDR3 nucleotides are TGTGCCAGCAGTTTCCTCCTGGGAGGGATCACTGAAGCTTTCTTT.

The genes are TRBV7-2 and TRBJ1-5, with a possible D match to TRBD1 (6 bases). V was trimmed by 9 bases and J by 7 bases, leaving 16 bases between them. The germline CDR1 and CDR2 sequences are SGHTA and FQGNSA. The CDR3 is 13 residues long. DNA of the CDR3: TGTGCCAGTTCCATTTCTGGACAGCAGCCCCAGCATTTT. Translation: CASSISGQQPQHF.

This chain uses TRBV5-4 with TRBJ2-3, with D unclear. Germline V gene sequence: CDR1 SGHNT, CDR2 YYREEE (reference sequence). This CDR3 contains 15 residues. The ends were cut back, 1 base at V and 2 bases at J, with 11 bases in the middle. CDR3 in DNA: TGTGCCAGCAGCTTGACCGGGTCTCTCACAGATACGCAGTATTTT. It encodes CASSLTGSLTDTQYF.

V and J are TRBV5-1 and TRBJ2-2; 9 bases are shared with TRBD2. Per germline, CDR1 SGHRS and CDR2 YFSETQ. V was pared by 3 bases and J by 5 bases, with 5 bases of the junction left unmatched. The CDR3 is made up of 15 amino acids. The CDR3 sequence is CASSSSGDKTGELFF. Written as DNA, the CDR3 is TGCGCCAGCAGCTCTAGCGGGGATAAGACCGGGGAGCTGTTTTTT.

The rearrangement uses TRBV9 and TRBJ1-1, with TRBD1 matching over 7 bases. This CDR3 has 15 amino acids. Losses at the gene ends were 3 bases for V and 0 bases for J; bases not matched to a gene: 5. Germline CDR1 SGDLS, CDR2 YYNGEE. The CDR3 DNA follows: TGTGCCAGCAGCGCGGGACAGCTACTGAACACTGAAGCTTTCTTT. This translates into CASSAGQLLNTEAFF.

CDR3 nucleotide sequence: TGCGCCAGCAGCTTGGAGTTCCCCTCCAACACCTATAATTCACCCCTCCACTTT. Its protein is CASSLEFPSNTYNSPLHF. The chain joins TRBV5-1 to TRBJ1-6; D is unclear. Germline-derived CDR1 and CDR2 are SGHRS and YFSETQ. The CDR3 totals 18 residues. Trimming took 0 bases from V and 2 from J, leaving 15 bases between them. Variable domain in full (rest from reference TRBV5-1 and TRBJ1-6): KAGVTQTPRYLIKTRGQQVTLSCSPISGHRSVSWYQQTPGQGLQFLFEYFSETQRNKGNFPGRFSGRQFSNSRSEMNVSTLELGDSALYLCASSLEFPSNTYNSPLHFGNGTRLTVT.

This clone was observed once. The rearrangement joins TRBV27 to TRBJ2-7, with 7 bases aligning to TRBD1. Unmatched junction bases numbered 9, after V lost 4 bases and J lost 6 bases. CDR1 is MNHEY and CDR2 is SMNVEV in the germline V gene (reference sequence). This CDR3 has 14 residues. The CDR3: CASSSRTGMAEQYF. In nucleotides, the CDR3 is TGTGCCAGCAGTTCCCGGACAGGAATGGCCGAGCAGTACTTC.

The chain couples TRBV9 to TRBJ1-1, with TRBD1 as a possible D gene (6 bases). V was shortened by 1 base and J by 4 bases, with 14 bases between the two germline ends. Germline V lookup: CDR1 SGDLS, CDR2 YYNGEE. This CDR3 is 15 amino acids long. This CDR3 is CASSVSSDRSTEAFF. The CDR3 bases are TGTGCCAGCAGCGTATCAAGTGACAGGTCCACTGAAGCTTTCTTT.

In DNA form, the CDR3 reads TGTGCCAGCAGCCAAGTACAGGGACGCCAGGGAGGGGAGCTGTTTTTT. This codes for CASSQVQGRQGGELFF. V and J are TRBV14 and TRBJ2-2; weak D call: TRBD1 (6 bases). The CDR3 loop spans 16 amino acids. Trimming stripped 1 base from V and 8 bases from J, with 17 bases between. The germline gives CDR1 SGHDN, CDR2 FVKESK.